These 32 T cell receptor beta chains share one sample of origin, sequenced in a study of T cell responses to AZD1222 COVID-19 vaccine. The table came from immunoSEQ multiplex PCR; TCRdb's copy has only in-frame clones and leaves some out. The sample has some 90,000 clones, nearly 90% seen once. Here the sequenced sample was peripheral blood, taken on day 0 of AZD1222 vaccination. The receptor set was obtained from an adult in good health.

V usage is TRBV5-4 and J usage is TRBJ2-3; D not resolved. This CDR3 is 14 amino acids long. V lost 2 bases and J lost 2, with 9 bases in between. Germline CDR1 is SGHNT and CDR2 is YYREEE (reference sequence). CDR3 loop: CASSLGGPTDTQYF. The CDR3 coding sequence is TGTGCCAGCAGCTTAGGTGGCCCCACAGATACGCAGTATTTT.

The chain carries TRBV10-3 and TRBJ2-6; no definite D call. Germline V gene data show CDR1 as ENHRY and CDR2 as SYGVKD. The V end was cut by 8 bases, the J end by 1 base, with 9 bases between. The length of the CDR3 is 14 residues. The CDR3: CAIGSRSGANVLTF. The CDR3 DNA is TGTGCCATCGGTAGCCGTTCTGGGGCCAACGTCCTGACTTTC.

The chain links TRBV24-1 to TRBJ1-5, with TRBD1 as a possible D gene (5 bases). Germline V CDR1 and CDR2: KGHDR, SFDVKD. The ends were cut back, 1 base at V and 9 bases at J, with 12 bases in the middle. This CDR3 region has 14 residues. CDR3 coding DNA: TGTGCCACCAGTGATTTCAGGGCCCGGGGGCCCCAGCATTTT. This codes for CATSDFRARGPQHF.

V usage is TRBV5-1 and J usage is TRBJ2-7; D gene uncertain. CDR1 and CDR2 from the germline V gene are SGHRS and YFSETQ. Trimming left V 3 bases short and J 2 bases short, with 12 bases between. The CDR3 consists of 14 residues. CDR3 coding DNA: TGCGCCAGCAGCTATGACAAGCCCCCCTACGAGCAGTACTTC. Amino acid sequence: CASSYDKPPYEQYF.

This chain joins TRBV6-5 and TRBJ2-7; possibly TRBD1 for D (5 bases). This CDR3 has 13 amino acids. The germline V and J ends were trimmed by 7 bases and 0 bases, with 10 bases remaining between them. Looked up from germline, CDR1 is MNHEY and CDR2 is SVGAGI. CDR3 nucleotides: TGTGCCAGCACCCCGACAGACTCCTACGAGCAGTACTTC. Translating gives CASTPTDSYEQYF.

The chain recombines TRBV6-2 or TRBV6-3 with TRBJ2-7; D tentatively reads TRBD1 or TRBD2 (5 bases each). The V end was cut by 6 bases, the J end by 7 bases, with 13 bases between. The CDR3 runs to 12 residues. Germline V gives CDR1 MNHEY, CDR2 SVGEGT. Here the CDR3 DNA reads TGTGCCAGCAGCCTAGCTTGGGGGGAGCAGTACTTC. Its translation: CASSLAWGEQYF.

The V gene is TRBV19, the J gene TRBJ1-5; D is unclear. Trimming shortened V by 8 bases and J by 1 base, and 12 bases separated the two germline ends. Germline V gives CDR1 LNHDA, CDR2 SQIVND (reference sequence). The CDR3 loop spans 14 amino acids. CDR3 region: CASGLVTSNQPQHF. CDR3 DNA: TGTGCCAGTGGATTGGTAACCAGCAATCAGCCCCAGCATTTT.

V is TRBV5-1 and J is TRBJ2-5; no clear D. The CDR3 is made up of 13 amino acids. V gave up 7 bases and J gave up 5 bases, with 15 bases separating them. Germline assignment: CDR1 SGHRS and CDR2 YFSETQ. The CDR3 bases are TGCGCCAGCTCGCCGGCCCCTGTGGAGACCCAGTACTTC. Its protein product is CASSPAPVETQYF.

The chain links TRBV3-1 (or the pseudogene TRBV3-2) to TRBJ1-2, with 8 bases that match TRBD1. This CDR3 comprises 14 residues. Germline CDR1 and CDR2: LGHDT and YNNKEL (reference sequence). V shed 5 bases, J shed 2 bases, and the junction held 4 bases outside the gene matches. CDR3 protein: CASSTRTGNYGYTF. As DNA, the CDR3 is TGTGCCAGCAGCACTCGGACAGGGAACTATGGCTACACCTTC.

This rearrangement joins TRBV4-2 to TRBJ2-1; D gene unclear. V was shortened by 1 base and J by 6 bases, with 16 bases between the two germline ends. Germline CDR1 reads LGHNA; CDR2 reads YNFKEQ. The CDR3 extends over 16 amino acids. The CDR3 sequence: CASSQAGRVSGNEQFF. The CDR3 nucleotides are TGTGCCAGCAGCCAAGCCGGTAGGGTCAGTGGCAATGAGCAGTTCTTC.

This clone has a handful of counts. The rearrangement uses TRBV18 and TRBJ2-7; the match to TRBD1 covers 7 bases. This CDR3 comprises 14 residues. With 5 bases clipped from V and 0 bases from J, the junction kept 4 bases outside the gene matches. Germline CDR1 KGHSH, CDR2 LQKENI. The CDR3 DNA sequence: TGTGCCAGCTCATCGGACAGGAGCTCCTACGAGCAGTACTTC. Translated: CASSSDRSSYEQYF.

The chain is built from TRBV25-1 and TRBJ2-7; 7 bases agree with TRBD1. Germline V CDR1 and CDR2: MGHDK, SYGVNS. V trimming: 4 bases; J trimming: 3 bases; junction bases outside the gene matches: 3. The CDR3 loop spans 13 amino acids. CDR3 in amino acids: CASSAAGGYEQYF. CDR3 nucleotide sequence: TGTGCCAGCAGTGCGGCAGGGGGCTACGAGCAGTACTTC.

The chain combines TRBV28 with TRBJ1-1; 8 positions match TRBD1. Germline V gene lookup returns CDR1 MDHEN and CDR2 SYDVKM. V shed 4 bases and J 1 base; nucleotides not matched to a gene: 8. The CDR3 covers 16 residues. Here the CDR3 reads CASSSRPTGANTEAFF. In nucleotides, the CDR3 is TGTGCCAGCAGTTCAAGACCGACAGGGGCGAACACTGAAGCTTTCTTT.

This chain connects TRBV7-8 to TRBJ2-1; D possibly corresponds to TRBD1 (5 bases). The germline CDR1 and CDR2 sequences are SGHVS and FQNEAQ. Trimming removed 4 bases from V and 9 bases from J, with 28 bases in between. This CDR3 contains 18 residues. CDR3 bases: TGTGCCAGCAGCTCGAATTTTTCACCGGGTAGGACATACGGTGAGCAGTTCTTC. Translated, it gives CASSSNFSPGRTYGEQFF.

V gene TRBV3-1 (or the pseudogene TRBV3-2) combines with J gene TRBJ2-1; D gene ambiguous. The V end was cut by 4 bases, the J end by 3 bases, with 10 bases between. Looked up from germline, CDR1 is LGHDT and CDR2 is YNNKEL (reference sequence). The CDR3 is 14 residues long. Here the CDR3 reads CASSRRNNYNEQFF. DNA for the CDR3: TGTGCCAGCAGCCGAAGGAACAACTACAATGAGCAGTTCTTC.

The chain employs TRBV19 and TRBJ2-1; 9 bases are a match to TRBD2. The CDR3 length is 16 residues. Germline V lookup: CDR1 LNHDA, CDR2 SQIVND (reference sequence). V shed 6 bases, J shed 6 bases, and the junction held 12 bases outside the gene matches. In nucleotides, the CDR3 is TGTGCCAGTAGGCATATGGGCGGGAGGGCCGGCAATGAGCAGTTCTTC. It translates to CASRHMGGRAGNEQFF.

The CDR3 region has the DNA TGTGCCAGTAACAATAGGGAGCACATTCAGTACTTC. Protein: CASNNREHIQYF. The J gene is TRBJ2-4, the V gene TRBV19, with a possible D match to TRBD2 (5 bases). This CDR3 has 12 amino acids. Germline CDR1 and CDR2: LNHDA and SQIVND (reference sequence). Trimming removed 7 bases at V and 8 bases at J, with 12 bases between.

The gene calls are TRBV27 and TRBJ1-6; D is perhaps TRBD1 (5 bases). Germline CDR1 reads MNHEY; CDR2 reads SMNVEV (reference sequence). The CDR3 covers 15 residues. The ends were cut back, 2 bases at V and 14 bases at J, with 19 bases in the middle. In nucleotides, the CDR3 is TGTGCCAGCAGTTTAGCCGAGACAGATCCTTTCACCCTCCACTTT. It specifies CASSLAETDPFTLHF.

The CDR3 is CASSSTFFTAAGNTIYF. The CDR3 DNA is TGTGCCAGCAGTTCGACCTTTTTTACGGCGGCTGGAAACACCATATATTTT. The chain joins TRBV28 to TRBJ1-3; D remains ambiguous. With 4 bases removed from V and 2 bases from J, the gap between germline ends came to 18 bases. CDR1 and CDR2 (germline): MDHEN, SYDVKM. The CDR3 runs 17 residues.

This sequence joins TRBV18 and TRBJ2-2, with 8 bases aligning to TRBD2. The CDR3 is 17 amino acids. Looked up from germline, CDR1 is KGHSH and CDR2 is LQKENI. Trimming took 3 bases from V and 4 from J; bases not matched to a gene: 10. The CDR3 loop reads CASSPGSGSRITGELFF. The CDR3 nucleotides are TGTGCCAGCTCACCTGGAAGCGGGAGTCGGATCACCGGGGAGCTGTTTTTT.

This clone was seen a single time. The CDR3 DNA sequence: TGTGCCAGCAGCCAAGATAGGTCTAGCGGGAGGGCCCCCTACGAGCAGTACTTC. Protein: CASSQDRSSGRAPYEQYF. The rearrangement uses TRBV3-1 (or the pseudogene TRBV3-2) and TRBJ2-7; 12 bases map to TRBD2. This CDR3 has 18 residues. Trimming at V came to 0 bases and at J to 2 bases, leaving 8 bases not matched to a gene. The germline gives CDR1 LGHDT, CDR2 YNNKEL (reference sequence).

The rearrangement uses TRBV12-1 and TRBJ2-7. TRBV12-1 has pseudogene status. This CDR3 has 14 residues. The CDR3 loop reads CASSPAPKIYEQYF. In nucleotides, the CDR3 is TGTGCCAGCAGCCCCGCTCCGAAGATCTACGAGCAGTACTTC.

The table lists this clone with a count of one. The rearrangement links TRBV3-1 (or the pseudogene TRBV3-2) to TRBJ2-5; D not certain. There are 12 residues in the CDR3. V lost 0 bases and J lost 4, with 3 bases in between. Germline-derived CDR1 and CDR2 are LGHDT and YNNKEL (reference sequence). The CDR3 DNA follows: TGTGCCAGCAGCCAAGATTTAGAGACCCAGTACTTC. This encodes CASSQDLETQYF.

The V call is TRBV4-2, the J call TRBJ1-2, with 7 bases lining up with TRBD1. Germline V gives CDR1 LGHNA, CDR2 YNFKEQ. The CDR3 has 14 amino acids. V lost 0 bases and J lost 6; bases outside the gene matches: 4. The DNA of the CDR3 is TGTGCCAGCAGCCAAGATAGGGGGCGCGATGGCTACACCTTC. Residues: CASSQDRGRDGYTF.

J is TRBJ2-1 and V is TRBV24-1, with 9 bases that match TRBD1. Trimming took 7 bases from V and 5 from J; bases not matched to a gene: 8. The germline V gene encodes CDR1 KGHDR and CDR2 SFDVKD. This CDR3 comprises 15 residues. The CDR3 DNA is TGTGCCACCAGCCCCGGCAGGACAGGGGACAATGAGCAGTTCTTC. It is translated as CATSPGRTGDNEQFF.

The rearrangement uses TRBV3-1 (or the pseudogene TRBV3-2) and TRBJ2-2; D is undetermined. V was shortened by 4 bases and J by 3 bases, with 9 bases between the two germline ends. In germline, CDR1 is LGHDT, CDR2 YNNKEL (reference sequence). This CDR3 is 14 amino acids long. CDR3 sequence (DNA): TGTGCCAGCAGCCCCAAAGGGCACACCGGGGAGCTGTTTTTT. Encoded protein: CASSPKGHTGELFF.

The chain combines TRBV19 with TRBJ2-3; D possibly uses TRBD1 or TRBD2 (6 bases each). The germline V gene has CDR1 LNHDA and CDR2 SQIVND (reference sequence). The V end lost 3 bases, the J end lost 2 bases, and 21 bases lay between the germline ends. The CDR3 covers 18 residues. CDR3 DNA: TGTGCCAGTAGTATCTCCGGGGGCAGGAGGACCTCCACAGATACGCAGTATTTT. It translates to CASSISGGRRTSTDTQYF.

Only a few counts were recorded for this clone. The V gene is TRBV19, the J gene TRBJ1-4, with 8 bases fitting TRBD1. Per germline, CDR1 LNHDA and CDR2 SQIVND (reference sequence). The CDR3 runs 14 residues. The V gene end was trimmed by 4 bases and the J gene end by 11 bases; junction bases not matched to a gene: 9. This chain's CDR3 is CASSKNRGFDKLFF. In nucleotides, the CDR3 is TGTGCCAGTAGTAAGAACAGGGGGTTTGACAAACTGTTTTTT.

Details on this clone: The junction departs from the called germline gene at one end, perhaps through a read error. The chain has TRBV20-1 and TRBJ2-1; the D gene is possibly TRBD2 (5 bases). This CDR3 contains 14 residues. Germline loops: CDR1 DFQATT, CDR2 SNEGSKA (reference sequence). The CDR3, as DNA: TGCAGCGCTAGTTTGGGCTTTTCGGGGTATGAGCAGTTCTTC. Protein: CSASLGFSGYEQFF.

V usage is TRBV7-9 and J usage is TRBJ2-3; a possible D gene is TRBD1 (8 bases). The CDR3 sequence is 15 residues long. Between the trimmed V and J ends, which lost 3 bases and 3 bases, there was a span of 13 bases. The germline CDR1 and CDR2 sequences are SEHNR and FQNEAQ (reference sequence). CDR3 in amino acids: CASSFVQGGTDTQYF. Here the CDR3 DNA reads TGTGCCAGCAGCTTTGTACAGGGGGGGACAGATACGCAGTATTTT.

This rearrangement joins TRBV29-1 to TRBJ1-1, with TRBD1 identical over 11 bases. Germline V gene lookup returns CDR1 SQVTM and CDR2 ANQGSEA. Trimming at V came to 3 bases and at J to 2 bases, leaving 5 bases not matched to a gene. The CDR3 has 15 residues. This CDR3 reads CSVEPWTGGNTEAFF. The CDR3 nucleotides are TGCAGCGTTGAGCCATGGACAGGGGGCAACACTGAAGCTTTCTTT.

The V gene is TRBV5-1, the J gene TRBJ2-3; 10 nucleotides align to TRBD2. The CDR3 runs to 17 residues. The germline V gene encodes CDR1 SGHRS and CDR2 YFSETQ. Trimming cost V 3 bases and J 2 bases; bases outside gene matches: 9. The CDR3 coding sequence is TGCGCCAGCAGCTGGGGCCATAGCGGGGGGAACACAGATACGCAGTATTTT. Its protein is CASSWGHSGGNTDTQYF.